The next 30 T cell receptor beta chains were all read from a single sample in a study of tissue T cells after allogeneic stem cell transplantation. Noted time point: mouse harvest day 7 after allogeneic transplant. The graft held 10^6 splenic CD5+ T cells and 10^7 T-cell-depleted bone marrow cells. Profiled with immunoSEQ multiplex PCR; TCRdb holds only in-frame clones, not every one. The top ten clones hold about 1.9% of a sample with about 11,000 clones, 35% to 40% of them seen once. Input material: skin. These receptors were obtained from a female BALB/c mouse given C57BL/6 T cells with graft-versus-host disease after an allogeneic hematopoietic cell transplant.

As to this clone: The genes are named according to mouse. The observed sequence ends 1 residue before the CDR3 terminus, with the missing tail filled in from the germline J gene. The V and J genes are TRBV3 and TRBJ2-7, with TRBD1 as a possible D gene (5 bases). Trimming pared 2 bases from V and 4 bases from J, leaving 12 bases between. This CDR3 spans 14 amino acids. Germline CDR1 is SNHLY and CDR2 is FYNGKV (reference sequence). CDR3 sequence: CASSLRGQKYEQYF. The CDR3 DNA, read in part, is TGTGCCAGCAGCTTAAGAGGACAAAAGTATGAACAGTAC.

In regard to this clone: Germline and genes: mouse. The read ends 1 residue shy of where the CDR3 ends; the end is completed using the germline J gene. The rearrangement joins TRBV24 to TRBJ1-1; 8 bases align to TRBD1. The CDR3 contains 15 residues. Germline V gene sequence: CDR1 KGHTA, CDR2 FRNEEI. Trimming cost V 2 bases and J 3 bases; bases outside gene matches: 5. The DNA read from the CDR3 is TGTGCCAGCAGTCTGCAGGACAGGGAGGACACAGAAGTCTTC. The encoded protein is CASSLQDREDTEVF. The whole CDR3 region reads CASSLQDREDTEVFF.

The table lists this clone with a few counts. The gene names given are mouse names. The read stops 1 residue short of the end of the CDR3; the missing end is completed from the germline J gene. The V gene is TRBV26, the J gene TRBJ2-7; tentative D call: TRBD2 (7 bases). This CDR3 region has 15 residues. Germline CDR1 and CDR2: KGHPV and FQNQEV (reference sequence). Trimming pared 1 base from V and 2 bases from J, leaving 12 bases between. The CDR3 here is CASSLFGGRTYEQYF. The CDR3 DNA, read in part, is TGTGCCAGCAGTCTGTTTGGGGGGCGCACCTATGAACAGTAC. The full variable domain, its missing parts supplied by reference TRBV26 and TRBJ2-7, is NSKVIQTPRYLVKGQGQKAKMRCIPEKGHPVVFWYQQNKNNEFKFLINFQNQEVLQQIDMTEKRFSAECPSNSPCSLEIQSSEAGDSALYLCASSLFGGRTYEQYFGPGTRLTVL.

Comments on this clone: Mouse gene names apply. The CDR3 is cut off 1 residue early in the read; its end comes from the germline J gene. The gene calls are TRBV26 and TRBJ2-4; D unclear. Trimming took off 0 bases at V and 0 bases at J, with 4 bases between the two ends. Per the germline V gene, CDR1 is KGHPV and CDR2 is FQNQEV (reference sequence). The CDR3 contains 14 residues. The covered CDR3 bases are TGTGCCAGCAGTCTGTCGCCTAGTCAAAACACCTTGTAC. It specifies CASSLSPSQNTLY. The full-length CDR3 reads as CASSLSPSQNTLYF.

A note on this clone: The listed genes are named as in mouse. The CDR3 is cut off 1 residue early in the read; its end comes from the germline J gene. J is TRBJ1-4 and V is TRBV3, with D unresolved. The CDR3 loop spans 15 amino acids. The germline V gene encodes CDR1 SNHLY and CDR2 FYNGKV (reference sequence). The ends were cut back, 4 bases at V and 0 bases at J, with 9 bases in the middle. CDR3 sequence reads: CASSYRQISNERLFF. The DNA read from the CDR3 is TGTGCCAGCAGCTACCGACAAATTTCCAACGAAAGATTATTT.

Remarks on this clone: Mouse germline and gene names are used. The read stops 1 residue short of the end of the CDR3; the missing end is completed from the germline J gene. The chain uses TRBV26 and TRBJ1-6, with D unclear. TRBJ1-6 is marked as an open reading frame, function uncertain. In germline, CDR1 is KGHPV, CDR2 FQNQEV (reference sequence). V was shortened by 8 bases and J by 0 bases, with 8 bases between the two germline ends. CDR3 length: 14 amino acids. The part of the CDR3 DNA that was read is TGTGCCAGCTCGACAAATTCCTATAATTCGCCCCTCTAC. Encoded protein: CASSTNSYNSPLY. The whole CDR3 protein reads CASSTNSYNSPLYF.

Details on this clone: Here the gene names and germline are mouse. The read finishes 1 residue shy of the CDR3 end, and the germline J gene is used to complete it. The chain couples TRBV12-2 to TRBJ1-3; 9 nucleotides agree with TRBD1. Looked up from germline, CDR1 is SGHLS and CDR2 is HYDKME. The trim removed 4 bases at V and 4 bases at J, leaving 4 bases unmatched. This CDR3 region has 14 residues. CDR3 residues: CASSDGQGGNTLYF. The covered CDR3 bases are TGTGCCAGCTCAGATGGACAGGGGGGAAATACGCTCTAT. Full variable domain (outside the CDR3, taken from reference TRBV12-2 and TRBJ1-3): NSGVVQSPRYIIKGKGERSILKCIPISGHLSVAWYQQTQGQELKFFIQHYDKMERDKGNLPSRFSVQQFDDYHSEMNMSALELEDSAVYFCASSDGQGGNTLYFGEGSRLIVV.

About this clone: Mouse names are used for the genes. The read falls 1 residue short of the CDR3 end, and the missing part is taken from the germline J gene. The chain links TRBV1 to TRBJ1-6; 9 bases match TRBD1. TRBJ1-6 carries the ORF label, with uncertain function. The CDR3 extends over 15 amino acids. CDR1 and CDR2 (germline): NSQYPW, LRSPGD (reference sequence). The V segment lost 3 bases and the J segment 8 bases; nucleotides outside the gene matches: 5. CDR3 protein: CTCSARDREDSPLYF. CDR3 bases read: TGCACCTGCAGTGCTCGGGACAGGGAAGATTCGCCCCTCTAC.

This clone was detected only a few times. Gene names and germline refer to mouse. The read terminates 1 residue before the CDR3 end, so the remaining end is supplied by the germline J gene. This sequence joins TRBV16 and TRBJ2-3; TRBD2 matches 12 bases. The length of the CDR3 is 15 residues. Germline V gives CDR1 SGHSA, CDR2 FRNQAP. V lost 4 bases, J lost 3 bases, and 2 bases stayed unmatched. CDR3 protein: CASSWTGGGAETLYF. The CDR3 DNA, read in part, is TGTGCAAGCAGCTGGACTGGGGGGGGAGCAGAAACGCTGTAT.

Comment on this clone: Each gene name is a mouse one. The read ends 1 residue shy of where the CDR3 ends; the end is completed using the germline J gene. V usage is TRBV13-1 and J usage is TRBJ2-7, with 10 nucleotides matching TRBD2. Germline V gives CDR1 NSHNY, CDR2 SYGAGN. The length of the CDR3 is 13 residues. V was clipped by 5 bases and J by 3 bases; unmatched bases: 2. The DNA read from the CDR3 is TGTGCCAGCAGGACTGGGGGGCTCTATGAACAGTAC. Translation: CASRTGGLYEQY. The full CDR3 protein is CASRTGGLYEQYF.

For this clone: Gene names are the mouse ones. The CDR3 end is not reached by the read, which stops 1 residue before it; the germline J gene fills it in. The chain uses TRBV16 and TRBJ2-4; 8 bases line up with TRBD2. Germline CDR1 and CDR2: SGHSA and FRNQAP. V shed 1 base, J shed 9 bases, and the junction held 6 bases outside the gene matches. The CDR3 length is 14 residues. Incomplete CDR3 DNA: TGTGCAAGCAGCTTAGGGGGGGGGCGCGGAACCTTGTAC. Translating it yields CASSLGGGRGTLY. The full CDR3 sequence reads CASSLGGGRGTLYF.

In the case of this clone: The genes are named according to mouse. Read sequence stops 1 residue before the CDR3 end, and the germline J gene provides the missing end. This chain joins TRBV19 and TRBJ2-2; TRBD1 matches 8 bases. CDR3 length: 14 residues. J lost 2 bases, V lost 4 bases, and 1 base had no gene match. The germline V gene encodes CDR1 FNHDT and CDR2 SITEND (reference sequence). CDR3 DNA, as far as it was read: TGTGCCAGCAGTCGGACAGGGAACACCGGGCAGCTCTAC. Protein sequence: CASSRTGNTGQLY. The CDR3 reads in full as CASSRTGNTGQLYF.

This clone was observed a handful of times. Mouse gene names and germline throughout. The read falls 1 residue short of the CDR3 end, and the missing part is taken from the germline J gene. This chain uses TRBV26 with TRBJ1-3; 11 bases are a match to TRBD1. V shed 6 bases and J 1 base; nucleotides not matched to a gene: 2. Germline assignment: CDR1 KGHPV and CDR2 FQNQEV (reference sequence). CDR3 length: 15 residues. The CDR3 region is CASSGTGGSGNTLYF. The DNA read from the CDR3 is TGTGCCAGCAGCGGGACAGGGGGATCTGGAAATACGCTCTAT.

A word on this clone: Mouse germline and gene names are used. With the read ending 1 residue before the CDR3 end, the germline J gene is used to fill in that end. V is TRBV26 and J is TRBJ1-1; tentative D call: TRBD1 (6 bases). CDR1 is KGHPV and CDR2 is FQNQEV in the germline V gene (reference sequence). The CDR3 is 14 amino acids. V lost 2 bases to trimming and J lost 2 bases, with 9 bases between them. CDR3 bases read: TGTGCCAGCAGTCTGACACAGGGCAACACAGAAGTCTTC. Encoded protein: CASSLTQGNTEVF. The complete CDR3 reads CASSLTQGNTEVFF.

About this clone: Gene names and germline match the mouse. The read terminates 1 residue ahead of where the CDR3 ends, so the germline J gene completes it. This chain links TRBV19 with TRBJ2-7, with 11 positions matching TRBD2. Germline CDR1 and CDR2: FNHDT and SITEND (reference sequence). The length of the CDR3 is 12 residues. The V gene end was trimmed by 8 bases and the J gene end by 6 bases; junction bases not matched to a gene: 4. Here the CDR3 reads CARDWGEGEQYF. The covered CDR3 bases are TGTGCCAGGGACTGGGGGGAGGGTGAACAGTAC.

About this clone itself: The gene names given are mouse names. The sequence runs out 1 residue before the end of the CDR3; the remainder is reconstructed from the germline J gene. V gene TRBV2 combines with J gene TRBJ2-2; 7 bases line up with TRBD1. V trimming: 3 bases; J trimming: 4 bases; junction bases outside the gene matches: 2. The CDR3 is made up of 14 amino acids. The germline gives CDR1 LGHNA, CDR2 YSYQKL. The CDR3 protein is CASSQTGTTGQLYF. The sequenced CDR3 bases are TGTGCCAGCAGCCAGACAGGGACCACCGGGCAGCTCTAC.

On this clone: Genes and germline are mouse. CDR3 region: CTCSAGTGDAEQFF. Partial CDR3 DNA: TGCACCTGCAGTGCCGGGACAGGGGATGCTGAGCAGTTC. The chain employs TRBV1 and TRBJ2-1; 10 bases are shared with TRBD1. The CDR3 extends 1 residue past the end of the read, so its final part is completed from the germline J gene. The V segment lost 3 bases and the J segment 5 bases; nucleotides outside the gene matches: 1. The length of the CDR3 is 14 residues. CDR1 is NSQYPW, CDR2 LRSPGD, per germline (reference sequence).

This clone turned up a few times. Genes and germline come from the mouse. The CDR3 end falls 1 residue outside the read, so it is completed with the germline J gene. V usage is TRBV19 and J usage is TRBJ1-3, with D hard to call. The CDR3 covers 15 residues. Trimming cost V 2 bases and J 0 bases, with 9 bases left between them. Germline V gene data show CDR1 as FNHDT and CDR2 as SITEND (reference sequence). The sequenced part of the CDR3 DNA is TGTGCCAGCAGTATGGGCAGACCTTCTGGAAATACGCTCTAT. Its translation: CASSMGRPSGNTLY. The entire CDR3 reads CASSMGRPSGNTLYF.

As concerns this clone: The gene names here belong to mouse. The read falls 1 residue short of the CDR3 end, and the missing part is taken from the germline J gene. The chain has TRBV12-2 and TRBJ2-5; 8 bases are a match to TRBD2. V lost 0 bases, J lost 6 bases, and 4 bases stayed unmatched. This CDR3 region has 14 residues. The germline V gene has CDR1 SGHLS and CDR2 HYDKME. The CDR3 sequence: CASSLSGGRDTQYF. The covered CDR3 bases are TGTGCCAGCTCTCTCTCTGGGGGGCGGGACACCCAGTAC.

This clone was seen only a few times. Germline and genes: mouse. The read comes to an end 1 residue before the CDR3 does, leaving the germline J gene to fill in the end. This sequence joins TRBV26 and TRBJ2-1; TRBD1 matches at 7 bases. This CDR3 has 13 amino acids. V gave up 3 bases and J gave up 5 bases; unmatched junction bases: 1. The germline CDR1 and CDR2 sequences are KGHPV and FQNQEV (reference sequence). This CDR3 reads CASSLQGDAEQFF. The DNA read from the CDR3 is TGTGCCAGCAGTCTCCAGGGGGATGCTGAGCAGTTC.

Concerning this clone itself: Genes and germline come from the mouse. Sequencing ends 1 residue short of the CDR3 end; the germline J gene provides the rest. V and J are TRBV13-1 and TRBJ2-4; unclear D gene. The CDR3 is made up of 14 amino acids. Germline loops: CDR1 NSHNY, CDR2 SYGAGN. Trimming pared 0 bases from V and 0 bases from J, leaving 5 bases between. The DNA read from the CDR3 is TGTGCCAGCAGTGATGACTATAGTCAAAACACCTTGTAC. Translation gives CASSDDYSQNTLY. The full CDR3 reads CASSDDYSQNTLYF.

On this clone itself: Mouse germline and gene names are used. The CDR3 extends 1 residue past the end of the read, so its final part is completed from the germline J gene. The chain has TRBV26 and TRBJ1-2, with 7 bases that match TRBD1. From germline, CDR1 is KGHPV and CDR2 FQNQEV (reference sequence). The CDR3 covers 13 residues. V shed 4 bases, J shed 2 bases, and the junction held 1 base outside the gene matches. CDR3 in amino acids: CASSRDSNSDYTF. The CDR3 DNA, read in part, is TGTGCCAGCAGTCGGGACAGCAACTCCGACTACACC.

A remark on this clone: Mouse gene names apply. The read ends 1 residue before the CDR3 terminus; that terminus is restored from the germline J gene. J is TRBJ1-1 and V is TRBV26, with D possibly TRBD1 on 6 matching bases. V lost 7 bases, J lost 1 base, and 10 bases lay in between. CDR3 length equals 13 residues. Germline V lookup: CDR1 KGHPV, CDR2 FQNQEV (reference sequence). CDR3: CASTLGQNTEVFF. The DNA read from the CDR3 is TGTGCCAGCACCTTGGGACAAAACACAGAAGTCTTC.

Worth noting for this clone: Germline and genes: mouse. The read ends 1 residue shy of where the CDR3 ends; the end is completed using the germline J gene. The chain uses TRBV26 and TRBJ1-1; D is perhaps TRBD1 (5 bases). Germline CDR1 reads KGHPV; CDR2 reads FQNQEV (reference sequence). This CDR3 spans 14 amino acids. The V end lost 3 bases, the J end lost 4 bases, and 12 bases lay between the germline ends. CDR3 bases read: TGTGCCAGCAGTCTCGGGGGACGGGGCACAGAAGTCTTC. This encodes CASSLGGRGTEVF. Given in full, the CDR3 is CASSLGGRGTEVFF.

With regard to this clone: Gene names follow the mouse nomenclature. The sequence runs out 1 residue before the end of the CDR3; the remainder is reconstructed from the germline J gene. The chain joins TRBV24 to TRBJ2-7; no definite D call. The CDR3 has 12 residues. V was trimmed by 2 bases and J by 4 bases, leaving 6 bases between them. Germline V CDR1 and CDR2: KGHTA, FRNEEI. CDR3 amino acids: CASSLRVYEQYF. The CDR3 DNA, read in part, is TGTGCCAGCAGTCTGCGGGTATATGAACAGTAC.

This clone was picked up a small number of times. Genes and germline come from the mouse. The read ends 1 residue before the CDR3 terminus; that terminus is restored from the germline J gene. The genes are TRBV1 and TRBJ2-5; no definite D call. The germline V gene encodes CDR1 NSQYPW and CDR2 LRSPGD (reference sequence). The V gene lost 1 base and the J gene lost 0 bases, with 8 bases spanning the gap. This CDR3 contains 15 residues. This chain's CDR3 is CTCSAVRVNQDTQYF. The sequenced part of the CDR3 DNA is TGCACCTGCAGTGCAGTCCGGGTTAACCAAGACACCCAGTAC.

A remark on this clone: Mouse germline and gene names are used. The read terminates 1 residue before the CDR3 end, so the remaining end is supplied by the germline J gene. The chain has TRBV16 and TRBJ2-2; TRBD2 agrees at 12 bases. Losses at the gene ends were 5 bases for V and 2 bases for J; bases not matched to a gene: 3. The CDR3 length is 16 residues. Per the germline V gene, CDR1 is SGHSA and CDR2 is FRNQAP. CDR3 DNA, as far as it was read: TGTGCAAGCAGCCGGGACTGGGGGGCGAACACCGGGCAGCTCTAC. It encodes CASSRDWGANTGQLY. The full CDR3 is CASSRDWGANTGQLYF. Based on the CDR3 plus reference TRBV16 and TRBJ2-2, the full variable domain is NAGVIQTPRHKVTGKGQEATLWCEPISGHSAVFWYRQTIVQGLEFLTYFRNQAPIDDSGMPKERFSAQMPNQSHSTLKIQSTQPQDSAVYLCASSRDWGANTGQLYFGEGSKLTVL.

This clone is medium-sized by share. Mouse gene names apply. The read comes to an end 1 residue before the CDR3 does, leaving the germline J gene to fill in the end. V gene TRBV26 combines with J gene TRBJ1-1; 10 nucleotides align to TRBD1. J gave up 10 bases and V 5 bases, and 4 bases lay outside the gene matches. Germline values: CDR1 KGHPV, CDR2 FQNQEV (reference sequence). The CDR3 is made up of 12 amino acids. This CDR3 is CASSVTGGRVFF. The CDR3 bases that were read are TGTGCCAGCAGTGTGACAGGGGGCAGAGTCTTC.

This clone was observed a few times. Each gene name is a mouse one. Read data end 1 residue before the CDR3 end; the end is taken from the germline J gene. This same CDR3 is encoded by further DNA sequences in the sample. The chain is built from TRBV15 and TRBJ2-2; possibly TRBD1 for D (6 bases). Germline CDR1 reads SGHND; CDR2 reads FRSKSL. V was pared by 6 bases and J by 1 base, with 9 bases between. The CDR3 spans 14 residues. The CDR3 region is CASSPGQNTGQLYF. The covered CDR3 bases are TGTGCCAGCAGCCCGGGACAAAACACCGGGCAGCTCTAC. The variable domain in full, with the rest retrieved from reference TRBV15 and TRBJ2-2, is DAGVTQTPRHEVAEKGQTIILKCEPVSGHNDLFWYRQTKIQGLELLSYFRSKSLMEDGGAFKDRFKAEMLNSSFSTLKIQPTEPKDSAVYLCASSPGQNTGQLYFGEGSKLTVL.

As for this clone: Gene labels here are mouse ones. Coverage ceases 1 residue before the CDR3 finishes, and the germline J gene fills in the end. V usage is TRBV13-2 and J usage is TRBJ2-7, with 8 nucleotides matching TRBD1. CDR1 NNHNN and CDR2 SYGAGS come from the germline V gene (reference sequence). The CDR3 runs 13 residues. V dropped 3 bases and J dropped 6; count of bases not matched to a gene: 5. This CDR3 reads CASGAAGTGEQYF. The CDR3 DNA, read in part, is TGTGCCAGCGGTGCCGCCGGGACAGGTGAACAGTAC.